What follows are 18 T cell receptor beta chains derived from one specimen sequenced in a study of control samples from healthy donors and cancer patients. TCRdb's table, derived via immunoSEQ multiplex PCR, lists solely in-frame clones and lacks some. The sample yields approximately 140,000 clones, roughly 94% seen once. The sample was blood. The receptors were gathered from a man in his forties or fifties in good health.

The J gene is TRBJ2-2, the V gene TRBV4-3; 7 positions match TRBD1. The germline V gene encodes CDR1 LGHNA and CDR2 YSLEER. The CDR3 runs to 15 residues. V gave up 3 bases and J gave up 3 bases; unmatched junction bases: 4. The CDR3 loop is CASSQVDRDTGELFF. The DNA for the CDR3 is TGCGCCAGCAGCCAGGTCGACAGGGACACCGGGGAGCTGTTTTTT.

V usage is TRBV6-5 and J usage is TRBJ1-1; 8 nucleotides align to TRBD1. The CDR3 sequence is 14 residues long. V shed 5 bases, J shed 5 bases, and the junction held 7 bases outside the gene matches. CDR1 and CDR2 (germline): MNHEY, SVGAGI. In DNA, the CDR3 is TGTGCCAGCAGTCCACAGGGGGGTTGGACTGAAGCTTTCTTT. It yields the protein CASSPQGGWTEAFF.

Written as DNA, the CDR3 is TGTGCCAGCAGCTCTTTGACCGGGACAGGGGATTATGGCTACACCTTC. Its protein is CASSSLTGTGDYGYTF. The chain employs TRBV5-4 and TRBJ1-2; 10 bases agree with TRBD1. Germline-derived CDR1 and CDR2 are SGHNT and YYREEE (reference sequence). The CDR3 covers 16 residues. With V trimmed by 3 bases and J by 5 bases, 10 bases remained unmatched.

The chain employs TRBV7-9 and TRBJ1-4; D gene unclear. Germline loops: CDR1 SEHNR, CDR2 FQNEAQ (reference sequence). There are 12 residues in the CDR3. V was pared by 1 base and J by 8 bases, with 5 bases between. This CDR3 is CASSLEKEKLFF. The CDR3 DNA reads as TGTGCCAGCAGCTTAGAAAAGGAAAAACTGTTTTTT.

This sequence joins TRBV5-4 and TRBJ1-2; unclear D gene. This CDR3 is 16 amino acids long. Trimming pared 3 bases from V and 4 bases from J, leaving 19 bases between. Germline CDR1 SGHNT, CDR2 YYREEE (reference sequence). In DNA, the CDR3 is TGTGCCAGCAGCTCGGAGGTAGGCGGACTCCTCTATGGCTACACCTTC. Translated, it gives CASSSEVGGLLYGYTF. Using reference TRBV5-4 and TRBJ1-2 for the parts outside the CDR3, the full variable domain is ETGVTQSPTHLIKTRGQQVTLRCSSQSGHNTVSWYQQALGQGPQFIFQYYREEENGRGNFPPRFSGLQFPNYSSELNVNALELDDSALYLCASSSEVGGLLYGYTFGSGTRLTVV.

In regard to this clone: At the DNA level, this CDR3 is encoded by other sequences in the same sample as well. The V and J genes are TRBV10-2 and TRBJ2-5; the D gene is possibly TRBD2 (6 bases). This CDR3 region has 17 residues. Per germline, CDR1 WSHSY and CDR2 SAAADI. V shed 8 bases and J shed 5 bases, with 27 bases lying between them. CDR3 nucleotides: TGCGCCAGCCTTGAGGGTCGGGGGTTAGGGTTTGAGGAGACCCAGTACTTC. This gives the protein CASLEGRGLGFEETQYF.

The CDR3, as DNA: TGCGCCAGCAGCTTCCTTCCACAACTGGGAACCGGGGAGCTGTTTTTT. Translating it yields CASSFLPQLGTGELFF. The genes are TRBV5-1 and TRBJ2-2, with D uncertain. V lost 2 bases to trimming and J lost 5 bases, with 16 bases between them. In germline, CDR1 is SGHRS, CDR2 YFSETQ. The CDR3 runs 16 residues.

The chain employs TRBV11-2 and TRBJ2-7; 9 nucleotides agree with TRBD2. The CDR3 covers 15 residues. CDR1 and CDR2 from the germline V gene are SGHAT and FQNNGV. After removal of 5 bases from V and 4 bases from J, the junction contained 9 bases not matched to a gene. The CDR3 reads CASSPPTSGPYEQYF. Here the CDR3 DNA reads TGTGCCAGCAGCCCCCCGACTAGCGGACCATACGAGCAGTACTTC.

This clone has just one count. V and J are TRBV28 and TRBJ2-3, with 7 bases fitting TRBD2. V gave up 3 bases and J gave up 0 bases; unmatched junction bases: 18. The CDR3 consists of 20 residues. Germline V gene sequence: CDR1 MDHEN, CDR2 SYDVKM. CDR3 residues: CASSFPKRVIRRESTDTQYF. DNA of the CDR3: TGTGCCAGCAGTTTCCCGAAACGCGTCATTCGGCGGGAGAGCACAGATACGCAGTATTTT.

This chain links TRBV7-9 with TRBJ2-3; 8 nucleotides match TRBD1. Losses at the gene ends were 4 bases for V and 8 bases for J; bases not matched to a gene: 5. Germline assignment: CDR1 SEHNR and CDR2 FQNEAQ (reference sequence). This CDR3 has 13 amino acids. The CDR3 sequence: CASSSDRGGTQYF. The CDR3 DNA is TGTGCCAGCAGCTCCGACAGGGGAGGTACGCAGTATTTT. The entire variable domain, with the rest obtained from reference TRBV7-9 and TRBJ2-3, is as follows: DTGVSQNPRHKITKRGQNVTFRCDPISEHNRLYWYRQTLGQGPEFLTYFQNEAQLEKSRLLSDRFSAERPKGSFSTLEIQRTEQGDSAMYLCASSSDRGGTQYFGPGTRLTVL.

This clone came up once. The rearrangement links TRBV11-2 to TRBJ2-2; unclear D gene. The V end was cut by 0 bases, the J end by 3 bases, with 11 bases between. From germline, CDR1 is SGHAT and CDR2 FQNNGV. The CDR3 is 16 residues long. The CDR3: CASSLEFQEYTGELFF. The CDR3 nucleotides read TGTGCCAGCAGCTTAGAATTCCAGGAATACACCGGGGAGCTGTTTTTT.

This clone was recorded only once. V gene TRBV9 combines with J gene TRBJ2-1; 14 bases line up with TRBD2. V trimming: 1 base; J trimming: 0 bases; junction bases outside the gene matches: 6. Per germline, CDR1 SGDLS and CDR2 YYNGEE. The CDR3 contains 19 residues. The DNA for the CDR3 is TGTGCCAGCAGCGTATCGGGACTAGCGGGAGTGGGCTCCTACAATGAGCAGTTCTTC. Encoded protein: CASSVSGLAGVGSYNEQFF.

This clone has only one observation. This rearrangement joins TRBV10-3 to TRBJ1-1; D gene ambiguous. V lost 0 bases to trimming and J lost 0 bases, with 11 bases between them. Per the germline V gene, CDR1 is ENHRY and CDR2 is SYGVKD. This CDR3 contains 16 residues. CDR3 bases: TGTGCCATCAGTGAGTCCCAGATTGAGATGAACACTGAAGCTTTCTTT. This encodes CAISESQIEMNTEAFF.

In its sample, this clone was seen once. The chain links TRBV6-2 or TRBV6-3 to TRBJ1-1; maybe TRBD1 (6 bases). The CDR3 runs 13 residues. Trimming cost V 2 bases and J 5 bases, with 9 bases left between them. Per germline, CDR1 MNHEY and CDR2 SVGEGT. The CDR3 loop reads CASSYQGRTEAFF. CDR3 nucleotides: TGTGCCAGCAGTTACCAGGGGCGGACTGAAGCTTTCTTT.

The V call is TRBV6-1, the J call TRBJ1-4; the D is unclear. Germline loops: CDR1 MNHNS, CDR2 SASEGT. Trimming cost V 1 base and J 8 bases, with 14 bases left between them. This CDR3 has 15 amino acids. The CDR3 reads CASSEVWSLREKLFF. The CDR3 coding sequence is TGTGCCAGCAGTGAAGTTTGGTCGCTAAGAGAAAAACTGTTTTTT.

This sequence joins TRBV19 and TRBJ2-7, with 8 positions matching TRBD1. Germline CDR1 LNHDA, CDR2 SQIVND (reference sequence). The CDR3 runs to 15 residues. V trimming: 5 bases; J trimming: 2 bases; junction bases outside the gene matches: 8. The CDR3 DNA reads as TGTGCCAGTAGTCCAGGGACAGGAGGGGCCTACGAGCAGTACTTC. Residues: CASSPGTGGAYEQYF.

This chain connects TRBV27 to TRBJ2-1; D unresolved. Trimming removed 10 bases at V and 3 bases at J, with 16 bases between. The V gene's germline CDR1 is MNHEY and CDR2 SMNVEV (reference sequence). The CDR3 has 14 residues. The DNA for the CDR3 is TGTGCCACCCGAGGCGGCGGAAACTACAATGAGCAGTTCTTC. Translating it yields CATRGGGNYNEQFF.

V is TRBV30 and J is TRBJ2-5; D ambiguous. Germline assignment: CDR1 GTSNPN and CDR2 SVGIG (reference sequence). Trimming removed 0 bases at V and 5 bases at J, with 10 bases between. The length of the CDR3 is 13 residues. Written as DNA, the CDR3 is TGTGCCTGGAGTGTAGCCAGCGTGGAGACCCAGTACTTC. Translating gives CAWSVASVETQYF.